This TCR beta chain was sequenced for a study of cytomegalovirus exposure and HLA in healthy donors. The PCR contained 60 Vbeta and 13 Jbeta primers. TCRdb's table, derived via immunoSEQ multiplex PCR, lists solely in-frame clones and lacks some. The profile covers 95,000 to 150,000 clones, with roughly 80% appearing a single time and under 2.5% taken by the ten largest. The CDR3 has 17 amino acids. The V end was cut by 4 bases, the J end by 4 bases, with 23 bases between. CDR1 and CDR2 from the germline V gene are SGDLS and YYNGEE. The source is a man aged 25-40 years in good health and CMV-seronegative. The sample was PBMCs. The J gene is TRBJ1-2, the V gene TRBV9; possible D gene TRBD1, 5 bases. The CDR3 reads CASSPAISRSGPYGYTF. The CDR3 DNA reads as TGTGCCAGCAGCCCGGCCATCAGCAGATCAGGGCCCTATGGCTACACCTTC.